Listed here are 16 T cell receptor beta chains from one sample, sequenced in a study of shared clonotypes between healthy human individuals. Using immunoSEQ multiplex PCR, the repertoire was profiled, and TCRdb retains in-frame clones only, with some absent. Seen here are approximately 2,000,000 clones, 85% to 95% observed once, and the top ten hold 0.37%. The source material was naive CD4+ T cells from PBMCs. Subset of the sample: CD45RA+ positively selected. The receptors here all came from a man younger than 35 in good health. Some clones in this sample may be carry-over from other donors' samples.

J is TRBJ1-5 and V is TRBV6-5; D is uncertain. This CDR3 region has 13 residues. V lost 6 bases to trimming and J lost 1 base, with 7 bases between them. CDR1 and CDR2 (germline): MNHEY, SVGAGI. The CDR3 DNA sequence: TGTGCCAGCAGCATAATAAGCAATCAGCCCCAGCATTTT. This gives the protein CASSIISNQPQHF.

V is TRBV6-5 and J is TRBJ2-3, with 7 bases aligning to TRBD2. The CDR3 contains 14 residues. CDR1 and CDR2 (germline): MNHEY, SVGAGI. The V gene end was trimmed by 0 bases and the J gene end by 5 bases; junction bases not matched to a gene: 2. Written as DNA, the CDR3 is TGTGCCAGCAGTTACTCGGCGGGAGTAGATACGCAGTATTTT. Its translation: CASSYSAGVDTQYF.

The V call is TRBV7-9, the J call TRBJ1-4, with no clear D. Per the germline V gene, CDR1 is SEHNR and CDR2 is FQNEAQ (reference sequence). CDR3 length: 14 residues. V shed 5 bases and J shed 6 bases, with 13 bases lying between them. The CDR3 loop reads CASSRRGSYEKLFF. The CDR3 nucleotides read TGTGCCAGCAGCCGCCGGGGTAGTTATGAAAAACTGTTTTTT.

The rearrangement uses TRBV4-3 and TRBJ2-1; 11 nucleotides match TRBD2. V dropped 2 bases and J dropped 5; count of bases not matched to a gene: 8. The germline CDR1 and CDR2 sequences are LGHNA and YSLEER. CDR3 length: 17 residues. Written as DNA, the CDR3 is TGCGCCAGCAGCCAAATTAGCGGGACTAGCGGAGACAATGAGCAGTTCTTC. Translating it yields CASSQISGTSGDNEQFF.

The chain joins TRBV4-1 to TRBJ2-7; 9 bases agree with TRBD1. Trimming at V came to 6 bases and at J to 4 bases, leaving 4 bases not matched to a gene. CDR1 and CDR2 from the germline V gene are MGHRA and YSYEKL. The CDR3 spans 13 residues. The CDR3 region is CASRGTGSYEQYF. The CDR3 DNA is TGCGCCAGCAGGGGGACAGGGAGTTACGAGCAGTACTTC.

CDR3 DNA: TGTGCCAGCAGCCCCCAACGGGGGGGAGGGAATACTGAAGCTTTCTTT. It translates to CASSPQRGGGNTEAFF. The rearrangement links TRBV5-4 to TRBJ1-1; possibly TRBD1 for D (5 bases). There are 16 residues in the CDR3. Trimming left V 4 bases short and J 5 bases short, with 21 bases between. The germline V gene encodes CDR1 SGHNT and CDR2 YYREEE (reference sequence).

The V and J genes are TRBV5-1 and TRBJ2-7; 10 bases align to TRBD2. V dropped 3 bases and J dropped 6; count of bases not matched to a gene: 6. The CDR3 totals 14 residues. Germline CDR1 is SGHRS and CDR2 is YFSETQ. CDR3 nucleotides: TGCGCCAGCAGCTATCTAGCGGGAGAGGGCGAGCAGTACTTC. Translation: CASSYLAGEGEQYF.

In its sample, this clone was seen once. This CDR3 is also generated by other DNA sequences in the sample. The CDR3 loop is CASSQGGEQYF. The CDR3 bases are TGTGCCAGCAGCCAAGGGGGGGAGCAGTACTTC. The chain employs TRBV7-2 and TRBJ2-7, with D perhaps matching TRBD1 or TRBD2 (6 bases each). Germline CDR1 is SGHTA and CDR2 is FQGNSA. The CDR3 has 11 amino acids. V dropped 5 bases and J dropped 7 bases, with 9 bases sitting between them.

The gene calls are TRBV6-4 and TRBJ2-7, with no clear D. With 0 bases removed from V and 0 bases from J, the gap between germline ends came to 18 bases. The CDR3 is 18 residues long. CDR1 MRHNA and CDR2 SNTAGT come from the germline V gene. The CDR3 region is CASSDSNRTKRSSYEQYF. The CDR3 bases are TGTGCCAGCAGTGACTCGAACCGTACGAAGAGGTCCTCCTACGAGCAGTACTTC.

In its sample, this clone was seen once. The CDR3 DNA is TGCGCCAGCAGCCGATGGACTAGCGGAAACACAGATACGCAGTATTTT. This gives the protein CASSRWTSGNTDTQYF. This chain connects TRBV4-1 to TRBJ2-3, with 10 bases identical to TRBD2. The CDR3 is 16 residues long. The ends lost 4 bases at V and 2 bases at J; junction bases unmatched: 6. CDR1 and CDR2 from the germline V gene are MGHRA and YSYEKL.

The rearrangement uses TRBV28 and TRBJ2-5, with D tentatively TRBD2 (5 bases). Germline CDR1 reads MDHEN; CDR2 reads SYDVKM. With 8 bases removed from V and 1 base from J, the gap between germline ends came to 26 bases. This CDR3 has 18 amino acids. The CDR3 DNA follows: TGTGCCAGCGGCCCAAACACCAGACGAGCGGAGCTCCAAGAGACCCAGTACTTC. This codes for CASGPNTRRAELQETQYF.

In its sample, this clone was seen once. This chain joins TRBV5-5 and TRBJ2-7, with D unresolved. The V end lost 4 bases, the J end lost 2 bases, and 10 bases lay between the germline ends. Per germline, CDR1 SGHKS and CDR2 YYEKEE (reference sequence). The CDR3 loop spans 13 amino acids. This CDR3 reads CASSQRETYEQYF. The DNA of the CDR3 is TGTGCCAGCAGCCAGCGTGAGACCTACGAGCAGTACTTC. The complete variable domain, with remaining parts taken from reference TRBV5-5 and TRBJ2-7, reads DAGVTQSPTHLIKTRGQQVTLRCSPISGHKSVSWYQQVLGQGPQFIFQYYEKEERGRGNFPDRFSARQFPNYSSELNVNALLLGDSALYLCASSQRETYEQYFGPGTRLTVT.

V and J are TRBV28 and TRBJ1-5, with a tentative D call TRBD1 (6 bases). Germline CDR1 MDHEN, CDR2 SYDVKM. V was clipped by 8 bases and J by 0 bases, with 14 bases between them. This CDR3 region has 15 residues. CDR3 region: CASLRTEYSNQPQHF. CDR3 sequence (DNA): TGTGCCAGCTTGCGGACAGAATATAGCAATCAGCCCCAGCATTTT.

The chain employs TRBV7-9 and TRBJ1-5, with 9 bases that match TRBD1. Germline-derived CDR1 and CDR2 are SEHNR and FQNEAQ (reference sequence). The CDR3 has 15 amino acids. The V segment lost 2 bases and the J segment 9 bases; nucleotides outside the gene matches: 8. This chain's CDR3 is CASSLTGQGRTPQHF. The CDR3 DNA sequence: TGTGCCAGCAGCTTAACGGGACAGGGTAGGACGCCCCAGCATTTT.

The chain employs TRBV5-4 and TRBJ1-3, with no clear D. The CDR3 runs to 14 residues. V lost 4 bases and J 0 bases, leaving 8 bases between the germline ends. The germline CDR1 and CDR2 sequences are SGHNT and YYREEE (reference sequence). This CDR3 reads CASSLQYSGNTIYF. The CDR3, as DNA: TGTGCCAGCAGCCTACAGTACTCTGGAAACACCATATATTTT.

The chain carries TRBV28 and TRBJ2-1; D remains ambiguous. Germline assignment: CDR1 MDHEN and CDR2 SYDVKM. The CDR3 length is 15 residues. Trimming removed 2 bases from V and 6 bases from J, with 14 bases in between. The CDR3 region is CASSLASIPTNEQFF. CDR3 bases: TGTGCCAGCAGTTTAGCCAGCATTCCGACCAATGAGCAGTTCTTC.